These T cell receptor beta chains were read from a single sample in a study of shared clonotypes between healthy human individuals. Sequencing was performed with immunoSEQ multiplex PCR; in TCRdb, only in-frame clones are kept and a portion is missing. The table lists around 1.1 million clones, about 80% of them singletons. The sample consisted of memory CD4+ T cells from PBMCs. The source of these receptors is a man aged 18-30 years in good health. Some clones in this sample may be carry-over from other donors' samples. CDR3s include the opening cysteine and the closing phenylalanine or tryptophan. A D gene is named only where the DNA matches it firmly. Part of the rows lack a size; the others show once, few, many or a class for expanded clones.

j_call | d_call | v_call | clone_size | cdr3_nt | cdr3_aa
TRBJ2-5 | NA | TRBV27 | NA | TGTGCCAGCGGAATTCGGGGCAGGAGCGAGACCCAGTACTTC | CASGIRGRSETQYF
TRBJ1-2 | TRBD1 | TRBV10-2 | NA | TGCGCCAGCACCGTGGCCGGGACAGGGGGCGCTTATGGCTACACCTTC | CASTVAGTGGAYGYTF
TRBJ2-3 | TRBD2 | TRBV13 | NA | TGTGCCAGCAGCTTAAGACTAGCAACAGATACGCAGTATTTT | CASSLRLATDTQYF
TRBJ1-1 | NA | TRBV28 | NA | TGTGCCAGCAGTCCAGTATTGCCCACTGAAGCTTTCTTT | CASSPVLPTEAFF
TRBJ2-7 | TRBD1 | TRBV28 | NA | TGTGCCAGCAGCCTGGGACAGTTCTACGAGCAGTACTTC | CASSLGQFYEQYF
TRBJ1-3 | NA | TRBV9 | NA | TGTGCCAGCAGCCCCTTTGGACAGCCCTCTGGAAACACCATATATTTT | CASSPFGQPSGNTIYF
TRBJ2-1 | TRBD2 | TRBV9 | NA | TGTGCCAGCAGCGCGGGGACTAGCGGGACCCCTGGGGTAGGGGAGCAGTTCTTC | CASSAGTSGTPGVGEQFF
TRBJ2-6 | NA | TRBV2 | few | TGTGCCAGTATTACAGATTACTCTGGGGCCAACGTCCTGACTTTC | CASITDYSGANVLTF
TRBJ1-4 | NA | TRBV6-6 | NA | TGTGCCAGCACCAAGTGGTCAGGGGAAACTGAAAAACTGTTTTTT | CASTKWSGETEKLFF
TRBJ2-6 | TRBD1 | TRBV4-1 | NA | TGCGCCAGCAGGGGACAGGGGGCGGGTGGGGCCAACGTCCTGACTTTC | CASRGQGAGGANVLTF
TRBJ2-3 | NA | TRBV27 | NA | TGTGCCAGCAGCCACCGAGGCCCCAGCACAGATACGCAGTATTTT | CASSHRGPSTDTQYF
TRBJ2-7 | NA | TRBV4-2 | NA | TGTGCCAGCAGCCCGGGGAGGTCAGAAAACTACGAGCAGTACTTC | CASSPGRSENYEQYF
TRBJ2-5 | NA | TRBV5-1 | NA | TGCGCCAGCAGCTTGGAAGTGGAGACCCAGTACTTC | CASSLEVETQYF
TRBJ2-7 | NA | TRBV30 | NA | TGTGCCTGGAGTGCCGGTGGACGCGGCGACCCCTACGAGCAGTACTTC | CAWSAGGRGDPYEQYF
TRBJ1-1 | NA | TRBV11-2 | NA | TGTGCCAGCAGCCCCAGAGGGGGTTCTGAAGCTTTCTTT | CASSPRGGSEAFF
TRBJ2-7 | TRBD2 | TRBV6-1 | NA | TGTGCCAGCAGTGAAGGTGGGGGACTAGCGGGTTACGAGCAGTACTTC | CASSEGGGLAGYEQYF
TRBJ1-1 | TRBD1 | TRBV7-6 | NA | TGTGCCAGCAGCCAAACGGGGACAGGGGACTGGTACACTGAAGCTTTCTTT | CASSQTGTGDWYTEAFF
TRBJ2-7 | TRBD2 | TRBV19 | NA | TGTGCCAGTAGTGAAGGACTAGCGAGAACTAAGCCCTACGAGCAGTACTTC | CASSEGLARTKPYEQYF
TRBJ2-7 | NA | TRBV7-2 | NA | TGTGCCAGCAGCTTAGGACTAAGCAGCTCCTACGAGCAGTACTTC | CASSLGLSSSYEQYF
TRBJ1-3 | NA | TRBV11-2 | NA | TGTGCCAGCAGCCCTTTGGGGGCACGGGGCTCTGGAAACACCATATATTTT | CASSPLGARGSGNTIYF
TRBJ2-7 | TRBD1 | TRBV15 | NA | TGTGCCACCAGCGTATACTATGACAGGGTGAAGTACTTC | CATSVYYDRVKYF
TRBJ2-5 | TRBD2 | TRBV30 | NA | TGTGCCTGGAGTCGAGGACTAGCGGGAGGAGGCGGAGAGACCCAGTACTTC | CAWSRGLAGGGGETQYF
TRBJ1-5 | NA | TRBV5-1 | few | TGCGCCAGCAGCTTGGTGCGACAGCCCCAGCATTTT | CASSLVRQPQHF
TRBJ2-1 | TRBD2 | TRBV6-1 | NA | TGTGCCAGCAGTGAAGCCCTCGTAGCGGGGAGCTCCTACAATGAGCAGTTCTTC | CASSEALVAGSSYNEQFF
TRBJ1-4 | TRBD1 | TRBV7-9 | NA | TGTGCCAGCAGCCTCGGGACAGGGGAGGAAAAACTGTTTTTT | CASSLGTGEEKLFF
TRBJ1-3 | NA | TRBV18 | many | TGTGCCAGCTCACCCCCCAGCCTCTCTGGAAACACCATATATTTT | CASSPPSLSGNTIYF
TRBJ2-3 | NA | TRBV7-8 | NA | TGTGCCAGCAGCTTAGTCGGTGTACAGTCCACAGATACGCAGTATTTT | CASSLVGVQSTDTQYF
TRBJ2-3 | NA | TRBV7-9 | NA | TGTGCCAGCAGCTTAGACGAGAATGATACGCAGTATTTT | CASSLDENDTQYF
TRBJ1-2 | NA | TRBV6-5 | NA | TGTGCCAGCAGTTACTCGATCACAGGGTCTGGCTACACCTTC | CASSYSITGSGYTF
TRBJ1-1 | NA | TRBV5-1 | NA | TGCGCCAGCAGCTTGGCCGCCCGGACAGCGAACACTGAAGCTTTCTTT | CASSLAARTANTEAFF
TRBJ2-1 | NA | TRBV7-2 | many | TGTGCCAGCAGCTTACAGAAAAGCTCCTACAATGAGCAGTTCTTC | CASSLQKSSYNEQFF
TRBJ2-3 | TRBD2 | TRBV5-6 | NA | TGTGCCAGCAGCTTGGCTCTAGCGGGAGGTACAGATACGCAGTATTTT | CASSLALAGGTDTQYF
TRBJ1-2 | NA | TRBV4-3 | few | TGCGCCAGCAGCCAAGCAAAGGGGCTCGGCTATGGCTACACCTTC | CASSQAKGLGYGYTF
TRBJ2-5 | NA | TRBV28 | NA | TGTGCCAGCAGTTTACTCGGCCAGACCCAGTACTTC | CASSLLGQTQYF
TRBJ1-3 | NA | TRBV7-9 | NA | TGTGCCAGCAGCCCCGACACCCAACTAGGATATTTT | CASSPDTQLGYF
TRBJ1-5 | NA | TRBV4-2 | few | TGTGCCAGCAGCCAGACAGGCGGAGGCAATCAGCCCCAGCATTTT | CASSQTGGGNQPQHF
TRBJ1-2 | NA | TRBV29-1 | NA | TGCAGCGTTTTGAGTGACACTTATGGCTACACCTTC | CSVLSDTYGYTF
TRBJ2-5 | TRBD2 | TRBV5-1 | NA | TGCGCCAGCAGCTACTCTGGACTAGCGGGATCAGAGACCCAGTACTTC | CASSYSGLAGSETQYF
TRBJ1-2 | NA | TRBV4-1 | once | TGCGCCAGCAGCCAGGACACCGACTATGGCTACACCTTC | CASSQDTDYGYTF
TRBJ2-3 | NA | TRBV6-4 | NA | TGTGCCAGCCGTGACCGGGAAGATACGCAGTATTTT | CASRDREDTQYF
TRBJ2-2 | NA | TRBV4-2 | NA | TGTGCCAGCAGCCAAGATAAGAACACCGGGGAGCTGTTTTTT | CASSQDKNTGELFF
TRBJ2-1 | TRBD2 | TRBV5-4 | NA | TGTGCCAGCAACATCAACCCGGGGGGGGTGAAACATGATGAGCAGTTCTTC | CASNINPGGVKHDEQFF
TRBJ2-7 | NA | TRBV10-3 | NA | TGTGCCACCGCGGACAATTCCTACGAGCAGTACTTC | CATADNSYEQYF
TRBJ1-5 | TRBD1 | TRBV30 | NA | TGTGCCTGGAGCAGGGGGGGAGCTCAGCCCCAGCATTTT | CAWSRGGAQPQHF
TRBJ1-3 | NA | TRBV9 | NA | TGTGCCAGCAGCACCAGACAGGTCCTCTCTGGAAACACCATATATTTT | CASSTRQVLSGNTIYF
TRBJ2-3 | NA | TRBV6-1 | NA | TGTGCCAGCAGTGAAAAGGCCAGTCCAGATACGCAGTATTTT | CASSEKASPDTQYF
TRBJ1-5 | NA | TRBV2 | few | TGTGCCAGCAGTCAAAGGACGATTAATCAGCCCCAGCATTTT | CASSQRTINQPQHF
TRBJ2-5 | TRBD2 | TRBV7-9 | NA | TGTGCCAGCAGCTTAGGAGCGGGAGTCCAGGAGACCCAGTACTTC | CASSLGAGVQETQYF
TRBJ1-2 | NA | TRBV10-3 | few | TGTGCCATCAGTGATCGGGGATCCAACTATGGCTACACCTTC | CAISDRGSNYGYTF
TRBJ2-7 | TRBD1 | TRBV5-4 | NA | TGTGCCAGCAGCTCCACCTACACAGGGGGATACGAGCAGTACTTC | CASSSTYTGGYEQYF
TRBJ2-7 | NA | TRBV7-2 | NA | TGTGCCAGCAGCTTAGAGGCCATAGCTCTCCACGAGCAGTACTTC | CASSLEAIALHEQYF
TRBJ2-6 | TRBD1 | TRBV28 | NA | TGTGCCAGCAGCCCGACAGGGGTTAGGGCCAACGTCCTGACTTTC | CASSPTGVRANVLTF
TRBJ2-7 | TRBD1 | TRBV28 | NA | TGTGCCAGCAGTCCACGGACAGGGGGCCGCGAGCAGTACTTC | CASSPRTGGREQYF
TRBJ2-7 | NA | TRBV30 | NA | TGTGCCTGGAGCCCAGGACCTTCCTACGAGCAGTACTTC | CAWSPGPSYEQYF
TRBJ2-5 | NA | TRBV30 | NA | TGTGCCTGGAGCCGTAGACTAGAGACCCAGTACTTC | CAWSRRLETQYF
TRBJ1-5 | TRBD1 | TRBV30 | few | TGTGCCTGGAGTCTGGGACAGGGAGGTCAGCCCCAGCATTTT | CAWSLGQGGQPQHF
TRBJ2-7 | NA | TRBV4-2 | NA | TGTGCCAGCAGCCCCAGACTGCAAGGGTCCGAGCAGTACTTC | CASSPRLQGSEQYF